These T cell receptor beta chains were read from a single sample in a study of molecular identifiers for immune sequencing clone quantification. In TCRdb, the PCR reads were re-called with MiXCR into one record per CDR3 protein. The sample consists of hundreds of thousands of distinct CDR3 sequences, less than 30% of them appearing once. Sequenced material: naive CD8+ T cells from blood, with Jurkat cell RNA spiked in. The receptors were gathered from a human donor in good health. Some libraries in this study had Jurkat cell RNA spiked in. Each CDR3 is given with its conserved first and last residue. The D gene is left open where the match is weak. Clone size, where shown, is once, few, many, or a class for clones that have expanded.

>.|15|TRBV24-1|TRBJ2-2|.
TGTGCCACCAGTGATCCGGGCGAGGGGCCTGGGGAGCTGTTTTTT
CATSDPGEGPGELFF
>many|15|TRBV19|TRBJ2-3|TRBD2
TGTGCCAGTAGTGTGAGACTAGCGGACACAGATACGCAGTATTTT
CASSVRLADTDTQYF
>many|15|TRBV20-1|TRBJ2-7|.
TGCAGTGCTAGGATCCTCGGCGGCAGTAACTACGAGCAGTACTTC
CSARILGGSNYEQYF
>many|14|TRBV6-6|TRBJ2-5|.
TGTGCCAGCAGTTACCCTGGGGAACAAGAGACCCAGTACTTC
CASSYPGEQETQYF
>.|17|TRBV6-2/TRBV6-3|TRBJ2-5|TRBD1
TGTGCCAGCAGTTACTCGGTACAGGGGGCTCAACAAGAGACCCAGTACTTC
CASSYSVQGAQQETQYF
>.|13|TRBV14|TRBJ1-2|.
TGTGCCAGCAGCGCAATTCATGTAGATGGCTACACCTTC
CASSAIHVDGYTF
>few|14|TRBV9|TRBJ2-7|.
TGTGCCAGCAGCGTGGGCTTTGGGAACTACGAGCAGTACTTC
CASSVGFGNYEQYF
>.|17|TRBV4-1|TRBJ2-7|TRBD2
TGCGCCAGCAGCCAAGTTTGGGTCGGGGGGGCCTCCTACGAGCAGTACTTC
CASSQVWVGGASYEQYF
>few|15|TRBV18|TRBJ1-6|TRBD1
TGTGCCAGCTCACCCCCGGGACAGGGTGTTTCACCCCTCCACTTT
CASSPPGQGVSPLHF
>few|13|TRBV19|TRBJ2-2|.
TGTGCCAGTAGTATCCCCCCCCTCGGGGAGCTGTTTTTT
CASSIPPLGELFF
>many|17|TRBV25-1|TRBJ2-3|.
TGTGCCAGCAGTGCGCTAAATTCCCAGCGGGTCGTAGATACGCAGTATTTT
CASSALNSQRVVDTQYF